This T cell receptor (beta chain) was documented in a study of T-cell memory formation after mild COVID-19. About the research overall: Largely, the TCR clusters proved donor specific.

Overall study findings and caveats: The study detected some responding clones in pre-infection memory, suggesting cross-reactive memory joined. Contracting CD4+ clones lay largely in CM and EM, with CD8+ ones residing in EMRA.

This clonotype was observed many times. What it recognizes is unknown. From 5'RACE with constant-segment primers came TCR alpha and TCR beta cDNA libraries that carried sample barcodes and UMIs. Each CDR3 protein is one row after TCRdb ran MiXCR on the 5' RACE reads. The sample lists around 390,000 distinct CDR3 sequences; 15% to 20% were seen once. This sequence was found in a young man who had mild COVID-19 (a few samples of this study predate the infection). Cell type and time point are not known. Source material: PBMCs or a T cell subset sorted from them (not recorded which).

The CDR3 nucleotides are TGCGCCAGCAGCCAAGGGTCCGGGACTAACTTGGAGACCCAGTACTTC. This sequence encodes CASSQGSGTNLETQYF. This chain connects TRBV4-3 to TRBJ2-5; 7 bases are a match to TRBD2. CDR3 size: 16 residues. J lost 5 bases, V lost 1 base, and 10 bases had no gene match. Germline V gene lookup returns CDR1 LGHNA and CDR2 YSLEER.